Given below is one T cell receptor (beta chain) in context. Trimming cost V 2 bases and J 5 bases; bases outside gene matches: 6. The germline gives CDR1 GTSNPN, CDR2 SVGIG (reference sequence). The CDR3 covers 15 residues. The data were obtained in a study of T cell changes during pregnancy in multiple sclerosis. The method was immunoSEQ multiplex PCR; TCRdb's version includes in-frame clones alone and lacks a portion of them. The sample lists about 36,000 clones; almost 95% were seen once. The TCR was taken from a female donor with multiple sclerosis, enrolled in a pregnancy study. This chain connects TRBV30 to TRBJ1-4; 9 bases are shared with TRBD1. Sequencing used PBMCs (not recorded whether the cells were cultured). The CDR3 bases are TGTGCCTGGAGTCGGTCCGGGACAGGGAATGAAAAACTGTTTTTT. Translating gives CAWSRSGTGNEKLFF. The complete variable domain, with remaining parts taken from reference TRBV30 and TRBJ1-4, reads SQTIHQWPATLVQPVGSPLSLECTVEGTSNPNLYWYRQAAGRGLQLLFYSVGIGQISSEVPQNLSASRPQDRQFILSSKKLLLSDSGFYLCAWSRSGTGNEKLFFGSGTQLSVL.